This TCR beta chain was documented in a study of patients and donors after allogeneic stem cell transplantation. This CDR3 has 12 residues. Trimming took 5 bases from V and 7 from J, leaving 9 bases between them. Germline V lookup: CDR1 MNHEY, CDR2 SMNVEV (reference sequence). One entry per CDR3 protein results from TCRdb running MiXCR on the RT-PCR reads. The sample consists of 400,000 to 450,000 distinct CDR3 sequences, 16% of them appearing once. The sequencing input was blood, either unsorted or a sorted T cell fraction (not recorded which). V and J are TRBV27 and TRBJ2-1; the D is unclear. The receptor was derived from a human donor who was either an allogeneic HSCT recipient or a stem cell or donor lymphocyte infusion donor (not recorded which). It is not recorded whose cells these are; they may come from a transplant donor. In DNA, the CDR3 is TGTGCCAGCAGTCAGAAGGGTAATGAGCAGTTCTTC. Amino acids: CASSQKGNEQFF.